These T cell receptor beta chains were read from a single sample in a study of T cells in Graves' hyperthyroidism and ophthalmopathy. TCRdb processed the multiplex PCR reads anew with MiXCR; each CDR3 protein has one entry. Counted here are more than 650,000 distinct CDR3 sequences, 14% occurring once; the ten biggest clones make up roughly a tenth. What was sequenced was blood. The receptors originated from a woman in her late teens or twenties with Graves' hyperthyroidism. The conserved cysteine and the conserved F or W are not part of the CDR3 here. The order of the fields is V gene, J gene, clone size, CDR3 protein. Rows give clone size only sometimes, using once, few, many, or a class for an expanded clone.

v_gene: TRBV27; j_gene: TRBJ2-1; abundance: many; CDR3aa: ASTRLANPYNEQF
v_gene: TRBV5-6; j_gene: TRBJ1-5; abundance: .; CDR3aa: ASSLRGIYNQPQH
v_gene: TRBV7-9; j_gene: TRBJ2-7; abundance: many; CDR3aa: ASSGAGTFYEQY
v_gene: TRBV6-1; j_gene: TRBJ2-2; abundance: many; CDR3aa: ASSRTGEGTGELF
v_gene: TRBV6-2/TRBV6-3; j_gene: TRBJ2-2; abundance: many; CDR3aa: ASSYRASTGELF
v_gene: TRBV7-2; j_gene: TRBJ1-6; abundance: few; CDR3aa: ASSLLGQGGSPLH
v_gene: TRBV18; j_gene: TRBJ2-5; abundance: many; CDR3aa: ASSPGVSETQY
v_gene: TRBV6-1; j_gene: TRBJ2-1; abundance: few; CDR3aa: ATSGVDWYNEQF
v_gene: TRBV20-1; j_gene: TRBJ2-3; abundance: .; CDR3aa: SARTGKFGDTQY
v_gene: TRBV29-1; j_gene: TRBJ2-2; abundance: many; CDR3aa: SVGSEVFTGELF
v_gene: TRBV6-1; j_gene: TRBJ2-2; abundance: .; CDR3aa: ASSPMAEYTGELF
v_gene: TRBV7-9; j_gene: TRBJ2-7; abundance: many; CDR3aa: ASRNLSYEQY
v_gene: TRBV4-1; j_gene: TRBJ1-2; abundance: few; CDR3aa: ASSRGGGLSLTNYGYT
v_gene: TRBV24-1; j_gene: TRBJ2-1; abundance: .; CDR3aa: ATSEAGTSNEQF
v_gene: TRBV11-2; j_gene: TRBJ2-5; abundance: many; CDR3aa: ASSYGTGLQETQY
v_gene: TRBV14; j_gene: TRBJ2-5; abundance: few; CDR3aa: ASNQREGLPETQY
v_gene: TRBV7-2; j_gene: TRBJ2-3; abundance: few; CDR3aa: ASSFTLAGLTDTQY
v_gene: TRBV27; j_gene: TRBJ1-1; abundance: many; CDR3aa: ASSLSHSGTEAF
v_gene: TRBV28; j_gene: TRBJ1-5; abundance: few; CDR3aa: ASSLGTGLGQPQH
v_gene: TRBV20-1; j_gene: TRBJ2-1; abundance: many; CDR3aa: SAATSGRTDEQF
v_gene: TRBV11-2; j_gene: TRBJ2-7; abundance: few; CDR3aa: ASSDHRGAYEQY
v_gene: TRBV28; j_gene: TRBJ1-4; abundance: few; CDR3aa: ATGGQEKLF
v_gene: TRBV28; j_gene: TRBJ2-1; abundance: few; CDR3aa: ASRAGLAEISSYNEQF
v_gene: TRBV15; j_gene: TRBJ1-1; abundance: many; CDR3aa: ATSRVGAVDTEAF
v_gene: TRBV29-1; j_gene: TRBJ1-1; abundance: .; CDR3aa: SVGDSGVEAF
v_gene: TRBV13; j_gene: TRBJ2-2; abundance: few; CDR3aa: ASSLGTGATGELF
v_gene: TRBV27; j_gene: TRBJ1-2; abundance: few; CDR3aa: ASSTPTGYGYT
v_gene: TRBV12-3/TRBV12-4; j_gene: TRBJ1-6; abundance: many; CDR3aa: ASSSWDNRAGSPLH
v_gene: TRBV27; j_gene: TRBJ2-3; abundance: many; CDR3aa: ASSRRLGETDTQY
v_gene: TRBV28; j_gene: TRBJ1-1; abundance: many; CDR3aa: ASGSSGTAGTEAF
v_gene: TRBV7-9; j_gene: TRBJ2-2; abundance: .; CDR3aa: ASSLPAGGDTGELF
v_gene: TRBV6-2/TRBV6-3; j_gene: TRBJ2-1; abundance: many; CDR3aa: ASSLKQVSSNGDEQF
v_gene: TRBV27; j_gene: TRBJ2-1; abundance: few; CDR3aa: ASSLSGFWKTSEQF
v_gene: TRBV2; j_gene: TRBJ1-6; abundance: many; CDR3aa: ASSEVHSPAGSPLH
v_gene: TRBV20-1; j_gene: TRBJ2-7; abundance: many; CDR3aa: SARDRENEQY
v_gene: TRBV3-1; j_gene: TRBJ2-5; abundance: many; CDR3aa: ASSQGLGEH
v_gene: TRBV12-3/TRBV12-4; j_gene: TRBJ1-5; abundance: many; CDR3aa: ASSFWLPNSNQPQH
v_gene: TRBV20-1; j_gene: TRBJ2-1; abundance: many; CDR3aa: SARDGGLASYNEQF
v_gene: TRBV6-2/TRBV6-3; j_gene: TRBJ1-2; abundance: .; CDR3aa: ASMQGVYGYT
v_gene: TRBV7-2; j_gene: TRBJ2-5; abundance: many; CDR3aa: ASTKGQPQETQY
v_gene: TRBV28; j_gene: TRBJ2-7; abundance: few; CDR3aa: ASSAPREAQGVGEQY
v_gene: TRBV20-1; j_gene: TRBJ2-5; abundance: .; CDR3aa: SARTSGRYSQTQY
v_gene: TRBV4-3; j_gene: TRBJ1-1; abundance: many; CDR3aa: ASSILGGVNTEAF
v_gene: TRBV20-1; j_gene: TRBJ2-7; abundance: .; CDR3aa: SATSSGPRGYEQY
v_gene: TRBV2; j_gene: TRBJ1-4; abundance: many; CDR3aa: ASSSLFSGPEKLF
v_gene: TRBV2; j_gene: TRBJ2-1; abundance: many; CDR3aa: ASGAFLSSYNEQF
v_gene: TRBV5-1; j_gene: TRBJ2-7; abundance: .; CDR3aa: ASSFTRGAYEQY
v_gene: TRBV11-2; j_gene: TRBJ2-5; abundance: many; CDR3aa: ASSSRDRGQRETQY
v_gene: TRBV3-1; j_gene: TRBJ1-3; abundance: once; CDR3aa: ASSQDPGDSGNTIY
v_gene: TRBV7-2; j_gene: TRBJ2-5; abundance: many; CDR3aa: ASSPALAGGGEQETQY
v_gene: TRBV4-1; j_gene: TRBJ2-7; abundance: .; CDR3aa: ASSQDMDSGYEQY
v_gene: TRBV18; j_gene: TRBJ1-6; abundance: .; CDR3aa: ASSARQSKGSPLH